The entry below gives a single T cell receptor beta chain sequence along with its context. The target of this receptor is not known. Base quality data are lacking; no much larger clone is found one base away. The entry originates in a study of vaccination and CD4 T cells after COVID-19 (dated by TCRdb to 2021 to 2024). As for the study more broadly: SARS-CoV-2 positivity had been established in the convalescent patients by nasal swab PCR, and mild disease was recorded in roughly 9 of these patients and severe disease in one. The convalescent cohort included six males and four females, with two Hispanic individuals, seven Caucasians, two Asians and one multiracial person. Two doses of either the Pfizer-BioNTech BNT162b2 vaccine (n=8) or the Moderna mRNA-1273 vaccine (n=2) were administered to participants. Post-COVID blood samples from convalescent patients were collected a median of 101 days after diagnosis, with a range of roughly 30 to 170 days. Post-vaccine blood samples were collected a median of around 10 weeks after the second vaccine dose, ranging from about 13 to 241 days. Three convalescent patients were sampled both early after vaccination (day 14) and late after vaccination (days 161 to 241). For stimulating the cultures, overlapping spike peptide pools were used, derived from SARS-CoV-2 as well as from the common cold coronaviruses HCoV-NL63, HCoV-OC43 and HCoV-229E. As controls, cultures received a CEFX viral epitope pool (the positive control), an HIV-1 Nef peptide pool (the negative control), or no peptide at all. In 10 COVID-19 convalescent patients and a handful of infection-naive healthy vaccine recipients, researchers compared the spike-specific CD4+ TCR repertoire from before mRNA vaccination with the repertoire from after. Overall study results and their limits: The median count of SARS-CoV-2-reactive clonotypes went up from approximately 22 after infection to approximately 40 after vaccination, although the change was not significant. Nearly all vaccine-specific clones in convalescent patients (304 of 307) were mono-reactive for SARS-CoV-2 spike rather than cross-reactive with common cold coronaviruses. In convalescent patients, a median around 90% of post-vaccine SARS-CoV-2-reactive clones were detected only after vaccination, suggesting vaccine-specific priming. Relatively few convalescent patients were included in the study, and early timepoints after natural infection were not analyzed.

Libraries were constructed by PCR. At the Johns Hopkins FTIC core, DNA from the cultured CD4+ T cells underwent TCR sequencing with the Oncomine TCR Beta short-read assay. The QIAamp micro DNA kit was used to extract genomic DNA from the cultured CD4+ T cells. The Oncomine TCR Beta libraries from cultured CD4+ T cells were pooled using unique dual indexes and then sequenced on an Illumina iSeq 100. As for the authors' bioinformatics: Non-productive sequences were removed, and CDR3s not starting with C, not ending with F or W, or shorter than 7 amino acids were discarded. The MANAFEST web application identified antigen-specific clonotypes by comparing peptide-stimulated wells against reference wells and other culture wells. For a clone to be called positive, the clone needed an FDR below 0.05, an odds ratio above 5, and a productive frequency above 0.1% in at least two of three replicate wells. A clonotype counted as cross-reactive if it showed significant expansion both in the SARS-CoV-2 spike wells and in at least one common cold coronavirus spike condition. Using R version 3.6.1, CDR3 homology was evaluated through Levenshtein distances (stringdist) along with unrooted phylogenetic trees (ape). Using fastp trimming at Q25 and MiXCR clonotype assembly, TCRdb reanalyzed the public sequencing data and kept in-frame beta chains. Rows with a matching CDR3 protein are joined into one entry that keeps the most common DNA and genes. Clone size and V and J calls follow TCRdb, not the original study. This sample holds about 25,000 distinct CDR3 sequences; 25% to 30% were observed only once. The ten top clones hold just over 7% of the sample.

In light of the paper, this sample's time point label describes: late sampling 161 to 241 days after vaccination in three convalescent patients. The intended sense of this specimen's treatment or condition label: approximately nine-day PBMC culture with coronavirus spike peptide pools or control peptides (ViraFEST assay). The ViraFEST assay was used in the study, in which antigen-specific T cells were expanded with peptide pools and expanded clonotypes were subsequently identified by TCR sequencing. The convalescent patients' positive SARS-CoV-2 PCR tests fell between March and December 2020, which was before the Alpha, Beta and Delta variants emerged in the United States. PBMCs were cultured at approximately 2 million per well in IMDM supplemented with approximately 5.4% human AB serum and 8.5 to 10 IU/ml IL-2, with 10 ug/ml peptide pools added. On days 3 and 7, half of the culture medium was replaced with fresh IL-2-containing medium. After roughly 9 days of culture, CD4+ T cells were isolated by negative selection with the EasySep CD4+ T cell isolation kit. Ficoll-Paque Plus gradient centrifugation was used to isolate PBMCs from whole blood, and the isolated PBMCs were then either used fresh or cryopreserved at -140C. Each culture condition was generally run in triplicate wells.

V lost 5 bases and J lost 2 bases, and the count of bases not matched to a germline gene is 9. Based on the germline V gene (reference sequence), the CDR1 and CDR2 sequences are DFQATT and SNEGSKA. Its CDR3 holds 17 amino acids, cysteine through phenylalanine. Just the 51-base CDR3 DNA is kept, in frame starting at base 1. The sequenced sample was CD4+ T cells from blood, cultured in vitro, obtained about 7 months after SARS-CoV-2 vaccination. The sequence came from a human donor who had recovered from COVID-19. This receptor chain uses TRBV20-1 and TRBJ2-1; 13 central nucleotides agree with TRBD2. The DNA sequence is as follows: TGCAGTGCTCAACCGGGACTAGCGGGAAGAGCCTACAATGAGCAGTTCTTC. Its coded protein is CSAQPGLAGRAYNEQFF.